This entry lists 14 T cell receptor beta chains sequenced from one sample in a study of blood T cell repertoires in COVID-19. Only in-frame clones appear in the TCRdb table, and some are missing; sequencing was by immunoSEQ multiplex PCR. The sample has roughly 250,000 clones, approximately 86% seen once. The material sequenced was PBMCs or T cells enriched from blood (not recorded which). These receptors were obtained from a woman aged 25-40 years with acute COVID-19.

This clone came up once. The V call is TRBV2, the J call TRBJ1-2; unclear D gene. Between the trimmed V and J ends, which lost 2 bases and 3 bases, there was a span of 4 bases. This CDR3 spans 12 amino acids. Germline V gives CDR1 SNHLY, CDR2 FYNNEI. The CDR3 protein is CASSETDYGYTF. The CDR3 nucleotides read TGTGCCAGCAGTGAAACAGACTATGGCTACACCTTC.

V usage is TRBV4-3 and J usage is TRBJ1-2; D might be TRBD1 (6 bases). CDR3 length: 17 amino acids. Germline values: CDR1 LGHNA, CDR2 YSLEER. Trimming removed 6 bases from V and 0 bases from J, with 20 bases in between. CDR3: CASSRLLTDSSNYGYTF. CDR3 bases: TGCGCCAGCAGTCGACTATTGACGGACAGCTCTAACTATGGCTACACCTTC.

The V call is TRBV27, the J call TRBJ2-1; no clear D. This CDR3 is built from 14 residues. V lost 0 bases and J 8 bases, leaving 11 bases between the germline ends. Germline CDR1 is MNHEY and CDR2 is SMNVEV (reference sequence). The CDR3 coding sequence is TGTGCCAGCAGTTTATCGAGCGAGAGAGATGAGCAGTTCTTC. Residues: CASSLSSERDEQFF.

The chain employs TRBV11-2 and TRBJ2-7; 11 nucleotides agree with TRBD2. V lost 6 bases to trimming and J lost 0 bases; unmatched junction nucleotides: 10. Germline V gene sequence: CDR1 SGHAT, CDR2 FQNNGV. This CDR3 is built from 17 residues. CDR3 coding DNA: TGTGCCAGCAGACGACTAGCGGGGATTAATAGCTCCTACGAGCAGTACTTC. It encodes CASRRLAGINSSYEQYF.

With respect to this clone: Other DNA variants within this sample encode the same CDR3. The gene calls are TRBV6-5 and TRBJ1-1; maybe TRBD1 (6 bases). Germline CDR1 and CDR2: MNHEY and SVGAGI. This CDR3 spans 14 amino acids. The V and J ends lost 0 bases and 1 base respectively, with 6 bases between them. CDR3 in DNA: TGTGCCAGCAGTTACTCGACAGGGAACACTGAAGCTTTCTTT. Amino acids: CASSYSTGNTEAFF.

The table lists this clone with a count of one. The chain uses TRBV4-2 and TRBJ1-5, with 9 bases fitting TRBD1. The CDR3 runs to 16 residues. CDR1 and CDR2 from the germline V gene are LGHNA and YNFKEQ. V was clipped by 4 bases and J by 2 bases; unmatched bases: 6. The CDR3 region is CASSLGGQGGNQPQHF. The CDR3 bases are TGTGCCAGCAGCCTAGGGGGACAGGGCGGCAATCAGCCCCAGCATTTT.

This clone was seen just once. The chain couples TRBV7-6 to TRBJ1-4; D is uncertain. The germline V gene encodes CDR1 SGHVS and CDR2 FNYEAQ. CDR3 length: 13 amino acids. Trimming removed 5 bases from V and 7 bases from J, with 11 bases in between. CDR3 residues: CASSIVSGEKLFF. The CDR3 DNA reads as TGTGCCAGCAGCATAGTCTCGGGTGAAAAACTGTTTTTT.

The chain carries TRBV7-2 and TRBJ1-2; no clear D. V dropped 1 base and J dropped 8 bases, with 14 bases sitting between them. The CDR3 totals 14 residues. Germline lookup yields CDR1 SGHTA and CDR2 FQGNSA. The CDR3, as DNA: TGTGCCAGCAGCTTAGTCCCCGGTAGAGGCGGCTACACCTTC. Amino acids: CASSLVPGRGGYTF.

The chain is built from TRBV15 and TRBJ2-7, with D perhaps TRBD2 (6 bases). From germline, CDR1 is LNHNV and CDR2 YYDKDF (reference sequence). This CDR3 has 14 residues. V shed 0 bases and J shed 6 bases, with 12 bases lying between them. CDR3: CATSRDPGTGEQYF. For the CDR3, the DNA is TGTGCCACCAGCAGAGATCCCGGGACTGGCGAGCAGTACTTC.

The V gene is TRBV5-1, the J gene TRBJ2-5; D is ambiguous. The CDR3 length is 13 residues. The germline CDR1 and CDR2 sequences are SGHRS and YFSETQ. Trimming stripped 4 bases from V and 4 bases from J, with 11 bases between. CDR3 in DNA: TGCGCCAGCAGCCCCGGAGTTGGAGAGACCCAGTACTTC. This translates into CASSPGVGETQYF.

CDR3 sequence: CASSRPTVAEAFF. CDR3 sequence (DNA): TGCGCCAGCAGCCGTCCGACAGTGGCTGAAGCTTTCTTT. V usage is TRBV4-1 and J usage is TRBJ1-1, with D perhaps matching TRBD1 (5 bases). Germline V gives CDR1 MGHRA, CDR2 YSYEKL. There are 13 residues in the CDR3. V lost 4 bases to trimming and J lost 6 bases, with 12 bases between them.

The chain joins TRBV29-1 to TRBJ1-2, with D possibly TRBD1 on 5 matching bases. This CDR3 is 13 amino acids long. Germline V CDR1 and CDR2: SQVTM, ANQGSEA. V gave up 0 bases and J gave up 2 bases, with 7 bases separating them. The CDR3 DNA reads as TGCAGCGTTGAAGATCCAGGGAACTATGGCTACACCTTC. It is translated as CSVEDPGNYGYTF.

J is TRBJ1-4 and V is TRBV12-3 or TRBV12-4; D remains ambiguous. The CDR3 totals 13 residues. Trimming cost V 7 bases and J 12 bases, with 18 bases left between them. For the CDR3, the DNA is TGTGCCAGCACCACGGATGGAGTCGAACAACTGTTTTTT. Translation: CASTTDGVEQLFF.

The CDR3 DNA follows: TGTGCCAGCAGCGCTTGGTATGGCGGGGAGGCAGATACGCAGTATTTT. Its protein product is CASSAWYGGEADTQYF. The chain joins TRBV11-3 to TRBJ2-3; tentatively, D is TRBD2 (6 bases). The CDR3 covers 16 residues. The germline V gene encodes CDR1 SGHNT and CDR2 YENEEA. V lost 5 bases to trimming and J lost 4 bases, with 19 bases between them.